Listed below are T cell receptor beta chains from one sample, sequenced in a study of cytomegalovirus exposure and HLA in healthy donors. The method was immunoSEQ multiplex PCR; TCRdb's version includes in-frame clones alone and lacks a portion of them. Of 150,000 to 200,000 clones in the sample, 65% to 75% were seen once. The specimen was PBMCs. The source of these receptors is a girl between 5 and 17 years old in good health and CMV-seronegative. The CDR3 runs from the conserved cysteine through the conserved F or W. Each record gives: clone size, D gene, J gene, V gene, CDR3 DNA, CDR3 protein. A D gene is named only where the DNA matches it firmly. Clone size, where shown, is once, few, many, or a class for clones that have expanded.

>.|TRBD1|TRBJ2-7|TRBV9
TGTGCCAGCAGCGTAGCAGGGACAGGGACCTACGAGCAGTACTTC
CASSVAGTGTYEQYF
>.|TRBD1|TRBJ2-1|TRBV7-9
TGTGCCAGCAGCTCCCTCCGACAGGGGGGCAATGAGCAGTTCTTC
CASSSLRQGGNEQFF
>.|TRBD1|TRBJ2-3|TRBV5-1
TGCGCCAGCAGCCCGGGACAGGAGGGCACAGATACGCAGTATTTT
CASSPGQEGTDTQYF
>.|.|TRBJ2-7|TRBV2
TGTGCCAGCGGTGGACCCGGGGACGAGCAGTACTTC
CASGGPGDEQYF
>.|.|TRBJ1-4|TRBV27
TGTGCCAGCAGTTTCGGCGGAACTAATGAAAAACTGTTTTTT
CASSFGGTNEKLFF
>.|TRBD1|TRBJ2-7|TRBV30
TGTGCCTGGAGTGGGGGACAGCCTCAGGAGCAGTACTTC
CAWSGGQPQEQYF
>.|.|TRBJ1-1|TRBV6-5
TGTGCCAGCAGTCCCTGGGGGGGGATAAACACTGAAGCTTTCTTT
CASSPWGGINTEAFF
>.|TRBD1|TRBJ1-5|TRBV29-1
TGCAGCGTTCTAGGAGACAGGGAAGGGGGAAGCAATCAGCCCCAGCATTTT
CSVLGDREGGSNQPQHF
>.|.|TRBJ1-5|TRBV7-8
TGTGCCAGCAGCTTAGCGGGGCTCAATCAGCCCCAGCATTTT
CASSLAGLNQPQHF
>few|TRBD1|TRBJ1-1|TRBV9
TGTGCCAGCAGCCCAAATATAGGGGGCAACACTGAAGCTTTCTTT
CASSPNIGGNTEAFF
>.|.|TRBJ2-7|TRBV7-3
TGTGCCAGCAGCTTGACAGACGACTACGAGCAGTACTTC
CASSLTDDYEQYF
>.|.|TRBJ2-2|TRBV2
TGTGCCAGCAGATCCGGGACACGGCGGGCCGGGGAGCTGTTTTTT
CASRSGTRRAGELFF
>once|TRBD2|TRBJ2-1|TRBV7-2
TGTGCCAGCAGCTTAAACGGGGGGATGAGCTTCTTC
CASSLNGGMSFF
>once|.|TRBJ1-5|TRBV9
TGTGCCAGCAGCGCTCAGGGCTATAGCAATCAGCCCCAGCATTTT
CASSAQGYSNQPQHF
>.|TRBD2|TRBJ2-5|TRBV10-1
TGCGCCAGCAGTCAGCAGCCAGCGGGGCTGCAAGAGACCCAGTACTTC
CASSQQPAGLQETQYF
>.|.|TRBJ1-2|TRBV9
TGTGCCAGCAGCAGAGGGGGGGGAGACTATGGCTACACCTTC
CASSRGGGDYGYTF